The clone carrying this T cell receptor (beta chain) was found once. There are 15 residues in the CDR3. Germline V lookup: CDR1 LNHDA, CDR2 SQIVND (reference sequence). The trim removed 5 bases at V and 4 bases at J, leaving 7 bases unmatched. This entry is derived from a study of blood T cell repertoires in COVID-19. Study background: PBMCs, B-cell-depleted T cells, or T cells provided the cDNA or gDNA that made up the material.

Authors' data handling: Using reference gene primer amplification, nucleated cell counts were estimated. Libraries were prepared by immunoSEQ multiplex PCR; TCRdb keeps only in-frame clonotypes and omits some of them. That table supplies the V and J calls and clone size; D and trimming were determined from the DNA. The sample lists approximately 220,000 clones, over 75% occurring once. This clonotype was sampled from an elderly woman with acute or convalescent COVID-19. The chain links TRBV19 to TRBJ2-5; 10 bases fit TRBD1. Material for sequencing was peripheral blood. CDR3 sequence reads: CASSWGTGEGETQYF. The CDR3 DNA follows: TGTGCCAGTAGTTGGGGGACAGGGGAGGGAGAGACCCAGTACTTC.